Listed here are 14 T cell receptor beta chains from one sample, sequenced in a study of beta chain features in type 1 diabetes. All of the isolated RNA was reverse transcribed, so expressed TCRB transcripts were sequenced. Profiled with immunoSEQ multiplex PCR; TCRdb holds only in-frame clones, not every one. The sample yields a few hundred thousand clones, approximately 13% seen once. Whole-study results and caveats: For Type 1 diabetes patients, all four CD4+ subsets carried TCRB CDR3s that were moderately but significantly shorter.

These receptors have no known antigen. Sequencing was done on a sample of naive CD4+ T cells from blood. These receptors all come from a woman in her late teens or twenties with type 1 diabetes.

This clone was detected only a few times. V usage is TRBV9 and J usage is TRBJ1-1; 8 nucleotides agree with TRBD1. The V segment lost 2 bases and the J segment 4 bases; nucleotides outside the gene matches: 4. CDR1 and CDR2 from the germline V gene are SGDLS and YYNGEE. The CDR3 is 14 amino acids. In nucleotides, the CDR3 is TGTGCCAGCAGCGTCGGACAGGGTGTCACTGAAGCTTTCTTT. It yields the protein CASSVGQGVTEAFF.

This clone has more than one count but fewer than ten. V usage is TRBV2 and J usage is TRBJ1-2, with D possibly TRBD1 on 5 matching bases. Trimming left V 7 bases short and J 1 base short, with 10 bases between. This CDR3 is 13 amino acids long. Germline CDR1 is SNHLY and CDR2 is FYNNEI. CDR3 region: CASNDRHNYGYTF. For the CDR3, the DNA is TGTGCCAGCAATGACAGACATAACTATGGCTACACCTTC.

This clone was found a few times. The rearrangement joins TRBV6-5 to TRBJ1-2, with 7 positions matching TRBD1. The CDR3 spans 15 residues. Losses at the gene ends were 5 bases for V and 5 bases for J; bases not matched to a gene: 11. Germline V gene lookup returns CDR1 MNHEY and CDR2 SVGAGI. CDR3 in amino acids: CASSATGTELYGYTF. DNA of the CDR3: TGTGCCAGCAGTGCTACCGGGACAGAACTTTATGGCTACACCTTC.

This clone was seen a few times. CDR3 bases: TGTGCCAGTAGTATAGATCGGGGAAACACTGAAGCTTTCTTT. Residues: CASSIDRGNTEAFF. The chain combines TRBV19 with TRBJ1-1; D remains unclear. Trimming left V 0 bases short and J 2 bases short, with 7 bases between. CDR1 and CDR2 from the germline V gene are LNHDA and SQIVND (reference sequence). This CDR3 region has 14 residues.

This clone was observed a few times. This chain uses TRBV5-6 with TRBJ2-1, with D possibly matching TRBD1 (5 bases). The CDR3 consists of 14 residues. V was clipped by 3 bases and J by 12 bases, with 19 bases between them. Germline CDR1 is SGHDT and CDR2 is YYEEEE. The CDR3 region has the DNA TGTGCCAGCAGCTCCGGGTACAGGTTGGCCGGGCAGTTCTTC. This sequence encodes CASSSGYRLAGQFF.

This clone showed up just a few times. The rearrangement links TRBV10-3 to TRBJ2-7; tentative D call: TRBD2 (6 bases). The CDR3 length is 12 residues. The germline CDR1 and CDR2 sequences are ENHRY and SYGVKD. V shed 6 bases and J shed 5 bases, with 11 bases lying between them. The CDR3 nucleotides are TGTGCCATCAGGGGAGGCTCTCACGAGCAGTACTTC. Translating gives CAIRGGSHEQYF.

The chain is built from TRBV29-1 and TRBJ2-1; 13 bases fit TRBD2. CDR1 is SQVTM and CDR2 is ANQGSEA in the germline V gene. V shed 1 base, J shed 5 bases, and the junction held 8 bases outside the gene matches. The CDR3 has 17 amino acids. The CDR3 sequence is CSVEGQWTSGSHNEQFF. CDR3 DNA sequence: TGCAGCGTTGAAGGCCAGTGGACTAGCGGGAGCCACAATGAGCAGTTCTTC.

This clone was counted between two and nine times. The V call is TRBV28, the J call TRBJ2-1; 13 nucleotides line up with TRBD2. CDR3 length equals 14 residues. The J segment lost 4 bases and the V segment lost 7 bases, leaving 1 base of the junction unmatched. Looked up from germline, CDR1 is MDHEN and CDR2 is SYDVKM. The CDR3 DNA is TGTGCCAGCAAGACTAGCGGGGGGTACAATGAGCAGTTCTTC. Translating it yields CASKTSGGYNEQFF.

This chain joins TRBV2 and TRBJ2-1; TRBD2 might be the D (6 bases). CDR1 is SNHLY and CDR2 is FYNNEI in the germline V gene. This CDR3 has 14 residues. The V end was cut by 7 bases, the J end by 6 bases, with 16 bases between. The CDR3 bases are TGTGCCAGCATCCCCGTAGCGGAGCTCAATGAGCAGTTCTTC. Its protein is CASIPVAELNEQFF.

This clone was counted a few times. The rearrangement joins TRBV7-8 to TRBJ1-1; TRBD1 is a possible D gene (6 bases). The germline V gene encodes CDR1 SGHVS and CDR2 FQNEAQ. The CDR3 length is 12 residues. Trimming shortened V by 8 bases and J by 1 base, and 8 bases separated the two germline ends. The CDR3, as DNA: TGTGCCAGCCAGACAGGGAACACTGAAGCTTTCTTT. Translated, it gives CASQTGNTEAFF.

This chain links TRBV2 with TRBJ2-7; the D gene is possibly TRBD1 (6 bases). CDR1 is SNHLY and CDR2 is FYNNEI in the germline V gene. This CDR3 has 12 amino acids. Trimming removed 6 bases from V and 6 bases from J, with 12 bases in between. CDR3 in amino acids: CASRDRRSEQYF. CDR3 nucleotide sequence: TGTGCCAGCAGGGACAGAAGATCCGAGCAGTACTTC. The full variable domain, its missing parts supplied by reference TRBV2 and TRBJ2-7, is EPEVTQTPSHQVTQMGQEVILRCVPISNHLYFYWYRQILGQKVEFLVSFYNNEISEKSEIFDDQFSVERPDGSNFTLKIRSTKLEDSAMYFCASRDRRSEQYFGPGTRLTVT.

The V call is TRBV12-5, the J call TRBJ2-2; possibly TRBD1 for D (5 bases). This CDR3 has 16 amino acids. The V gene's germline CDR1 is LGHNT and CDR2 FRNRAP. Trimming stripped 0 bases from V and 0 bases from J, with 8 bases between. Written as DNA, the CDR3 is TGTGCTAGTGGTTTGGTACTACAGGCGAACACCGGGGAGCTGTTTTTT. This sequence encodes CASGLVLQANTGELFF.

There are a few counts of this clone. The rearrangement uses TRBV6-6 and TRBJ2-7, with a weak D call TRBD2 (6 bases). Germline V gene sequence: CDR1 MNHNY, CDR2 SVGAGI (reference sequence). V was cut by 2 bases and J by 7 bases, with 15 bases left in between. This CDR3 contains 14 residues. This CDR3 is CASSYIDRRGEQYV. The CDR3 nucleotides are TGTGCCAGCAGTTACATCGACCGACGGGGGGAGCAGTACGTC.

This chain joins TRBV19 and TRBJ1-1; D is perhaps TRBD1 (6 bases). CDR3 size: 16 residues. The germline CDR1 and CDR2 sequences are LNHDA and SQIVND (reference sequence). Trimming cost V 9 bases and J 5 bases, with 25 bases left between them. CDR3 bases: TGTGCCAGCATTAACACGCCGGGACAACGTACGACTGAAGCTTTCTTT. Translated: CASINTPGQRTTEAFF. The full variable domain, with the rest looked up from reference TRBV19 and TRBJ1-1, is DGGITQSPKYLFRKEGQNVTLSCEQNLNHDAMYWYRQDPGQGLRLIYYSQIVNDFQKGDIAEGYSVSREKKESFPLTVTSAQKNPTAFYLCASINTPGQRTTEAFFGQGTRLTVV.